The entry below describes one TCR beta chain. This sample stems from a study of CD8 T cells in ankylosing spondylitis. TCRdb re-analysed the 5' RACE reads in MiXCR, keeping a single row per CDR3 protein. This sample has a few hundred thousand distinct CDR3 sequences, with around 20% found just once. The V gene's germline CDR1 is SNHLY and CDR2 FYNNEI. This CDR3 region has 15 residues. Trimming cost V 0 bases and J 9 bases; bases outside gene matches: 7. This clonotype originated in a male donor with ankylosing spondylitis or in good health (not recorded which). This chain joins TRBV2 and TRBJ2-1, with 8 bases aligning to TRBD1. The specimen was blood, either unsorted or a sorted T cell fraction (not recorded which). The DNA for the CDR3 is TGTGCCAGCAGTGAAGCGGCAGGGACAGGAGTTGAGCAGTTCTTC. It yields the protein CASSEAAGTGVEQFF.